The next 16 T cell receptor beta chains were all read from a single sample in a study of T cells after yellow fever vaccination. A single record per CDR3 protein comes from TCRdb applying MiXCR to the 5' RACE reads. The sample holds approximately 300,000 distinct CDR3 sequences, roughly 7% seen once. This specimen was PBMCs, taken approximately 40 days after the first yellow fever vaccination. The origin of the receptors is a man between 18 and 35 years old who received the YFV17D yellow fever vaccine.

The chain combines TRBV19 with TRBJ1-5; D is ambiguous. The germline V and J ends were trimmed by 3 bases and 0 bases, with 18 bases remaining between them. The germline gives CDR1 LNHDA, CDR2 SQIVND (reference sequence). This CDR3 has 18 amino acids. This CDR3 reads CASSMGRRQEYSNQPQHF. The DNA for the CDR3 is TGTGCCAGTAGTATGGGAAGGAGGCAGGAATATAGCAATCAGCCCCAGCATTTT.

This clonotype came up once. The chain is built from TRBV7-2 and TRBJ2-3; D tentatively reads TRBD1 or TRBD2 (5 bases each). The CDR3 runs 14 residues. Germline CDR1 reads SGHTA; CDR2 reads FQGNSA. V shed 1 base and J shed 6 bases, with 11 bases lying between them. The CDR3 coding sequence is TGTACCAGCAGCTTAGTGGGGTGGGGGGATACGCAGTATTTT. This gives the protein CTSSLVGWGDTQYF. The entire variable domain, with the rest obtained from reference TRBV7-2 and TRBJ2-3, is as follows: GAGVSQSPSNKVTEKGKDVELRCDPISGHTALYWYRQSLGQGLEFLIYFQGNSAPDKSGLPSDRFSAERTGGSVSTLTIQRTQQEDSAVYLCTSSLVGWGDTQYFGPGTRLTVL.

The chain combines TRBV20-1 with TRBJ1-5; no firm D call. Germline CDR1 and CDR2: DFQATT and SNEGSKA (reference sequence). V lost 2 bases and J 2 bases, leaving 16 bases between the germline ends. The CDR3 sequence is 16 residues long. This CDR3 is CSARSSIGVGNQPQHF. CDR3 sequence (DNA): TGCAGTGCTAGATCTTCCATCGGGGTTGGCAATCAGCCCCAGCATTTT.

This sequence joins TRBV20-1 and TRBJ1-6, with D tentatively TRBD1 (5 bases). The CDR3 consists of 13 residues. CDR1 is DFQATT and CDR2 is SNEGSKA in the germline V gene (reference sequence). V lost 6 bases, J lost 9 bases, and 15 bases lay in between. The CDR3 protein is CSAVVGGFSPLHF. The CDR3, as DNA: TGCAGTGCCGTGGTTGGGGGTTTTTCACCCCTCCACTTT.

V and J are TRBV18 and TRBJ1-5; tentative D call: TRBD1 (6 bases). V dropped 1 base and J dropped 0 bases, with 13 bases sitting between them. Germline CDR1 is KGHSH and CDR2 is LQKENI. The CDR3 is made up of 17 amino acids. CDR3 in amino acids: CASSPLPGHNSNQPQHF. The CDR3 DNA reads as TGTGCCAGCTCACCACTTCCGGGACACAATAGCAATCAGCCCCAGCATTTT.

This clonotype was counted ten times or more. The chain couples TRBV7-6 to TRBJ2-1; perhaps TRBD1 as D (5 bases). The CDR3 runs 13 residues. Trimming removed 2 bases at V and 15 bases at J, with 17 bases between. Germline assignment: CDR1 SGHVS and CDR2 FNYEAQ. CDR3 region: CASSLQDARDRFF. The CDR3 DNA is TGTGCCAGCAGCTTACAGGACGCCAGGGATCGGTTCTTC.

This clonotype has more than one count but fewer than ten. The genes are TRBV12-3 or TRBV12-4 and TRBJ1-1; TRBD1 matches 7 bases. V was pared by 1 base and J by 0 bases, with 5 bases of the junction left unmatched. The CDR3 is 16 amino acids. The CDR3 is CASSLGGQPLNTEAFF. In nucleotides, the CDR3 is TGTGCCAGCAGTTTAGGGGGACAGCCTCTGAACACTGAAGCTTTCTTT.

This clonotype was detected a few times. The chain carries TRBV7-6 and TRBJ1-2; D is perhaps TRBD1 (6 bases). The germline V gene encodes CDR1 SGHVS and CDR2 FNYEAQ. This CDR3 comprises 15 residues. The germline V and J ends were trimmed by 1 base and 4 bases, with 13 bases remaining between them. Here the CDR3 reads CASSLGEGVFYGYTF. As DNA, the CDR3 is TGTGCCAGCAGCTTAGGGGAGGGGGTGTTCTATGGCTACACCTTC.

The rearrangement links TRBV4-3 to TRBJ2-1, with D possibly being TRBD1 or TRBD2 (5 bases each). The length of the CDR3 is 13 residues. From germline, CDR1 is LGHNA and CDR2 YSLEER. The V end was cut by 1 base, the J end by 5 bases, with 6 bases between. CDR3 sequence (DNA): TGCGCCAGCAGCCAAGTGGGGGACAATGAGCAGTTCTTC. Its protein is CASSQVGDNEQFF.

This clonotype turned up a few times. The chain recombines TRBV7-2 with TRBJ2-1, with D perhaps matching TRBD2 (6 bases). This CDR3 is built from 14 residues. Trimming shortened V by 3 bases and J by 2 bases, and 8 bases separated the two germline ends. Per the germline V gene, CDR1 is SGHTA and CDR2 is FQGNSA. CDR3 nucleotide sequence: TGTGCCAGCAGCTTCGCGGGGCCCTACAATGAGCAGTTCTTC. As protein: CASSFAGPYNEQFF.

The chain combines TRBV28 with TRBJ1-1; possible D gene TRBD1, 5 bases. The V gene's germline CDR1 is MDHEN and CDR2 SYDVKM. This CDR3 contains 14 residues. V was clipped by 5 bases and J by 5 bases, with 15 bases between them. The CDR3 DNA follows: TGTGCCAGCAGTATACCCGGGACTCGGACTGAAGCTTTCTTT. Translating gives CASSIPGTRTEAFF.

This clonotype was counted ten times or more. The chain couples TRBV28 to TRBJ2-7, with D possibly being TRBD1 (6 bases). V lost 4 bases and J lost 3, with 10 bases in between. The CDR3 is 13 residues long. The germline gives CDR1 MDHEN, CDR2 SYDVKM. The DNA of the CDR3 is TGTGCCAGCAGTTCGGGACAAAGCTACGAGCAGTACGTC. Protein sequence: CASSSGQSYEQYV.

This clonotype has just a few counts. V and J are TRBV6-1 and TRBJ2-1, with 11 bases matching TRBD2. The CDR3 extends over 15 amino acids. Trimming cost V 6 bases and J 8 bases; bases outside gene matches: 9. Germline CDR1 reads MNHNS; CDR2 reads SASEGT. CDR3 DNA sequence: TGTGCCAGCAGCACACGACTAGCGGGGTCGGATGAGCAGTTCTTC. This sequence encodes CASSTRLAGSDEQFF.

This clonotype has only a few counts. The CDR3 nucleotides read TGCGCCAGCAGCCTCCTTCCGGGACAGGTCACAGATACGCAGTATTTT. Translated: CASSLLPGQVTDTQYF. The V gene is TRBV5-1, the J gene TRBJ2-3, with 8 bases identical to TRBD1. Germline values: CDR1 SGHRS, CDR2 YFSETQ. V lost 4 bases to trimming and J lost 2 bases; unmatched junction nucleotides: 9. The CDR3 sequence is 16 residues long.

In this sample, this clonotype turned up a few times. This chain joins TRBV5-4 and TRBJ1-1; D perhaps matches TRBD1 (5 bases). This CDR3 spans 12 amino acids. V dropped 1 base and J dropped 7 bases, with 8 bases sitting between them. Germline CDR1 is SGHNT and CDR2 is YYREEE (reference sequence). The CDR3 region is CASSLRDSEAFF. Written as DNA, the CDR3 is TGTGCCAGCAGCTTGAGAGACAGTGAAGCTTTCTTT.

The rearrangement joins TRBV4-1 to TRBJ2-1; 8 bases match TRBD2. This CDR3 region has 17 residues. The V and J ends lost 3 bases and 5 bases, in that order; junction bases with no gene match: 12. CDR1 and CDR2 from the germline V gene are MGHRA and YSYEKL. DNA for the CDR3: TGCGCCAGCAGCCAGAGGCCGGGGGGGGGAAACCACAATGAGCAGTTCTTC. It codes for CASSQRPGGGNHNEQFF.